The rows below give T cell receptor beta chains drawn from one sample of a study of blood T cell repertoires in COVID-19. Sequencing used immunoSEQ multiplex PCR; TCRdb keeps in-frame clones, though not all of them. The sample comprises approximately 69,000 clones, roughly 90% of which are singletons, and approximately 30% rests with the top ten. Sequenced sample: peripheral blood. The receptors come from a man aged 50 to 60 with acute or convalescent COVID-19. CDR3s include the opening cysteine and the closing phenylalanine or tryptophan. Fields, in order: J gene, V gene, CDR3 protein.

J: TRBJ2-7
V: TRBV3-1/TRBV3-2
CDR3: CASSQGLPTYEQYF

J: TRBJ2-1
V: TRBV27
CDR3: CASSLASGGPSSYNEQFF

J: TRBJ2-2
V: TRBV7-9
CDR3: CASSLGYLPGELFF

J: TRBJ2-1
V: TRBV19
CDR3: CASRRAQGYNEQFF

J: TRBJ2-5
V: TRBV19
CDR3: CASSRSSPRQETQYF

J: TRBJ2-3
V: TRBV5-1
CDR3: CASKWRAGGTDTQYF

J: TRBJ2-1
V: TRBV20-1
CDR3: CSASGGAKQFF

J: TRBJ1-2
V: TRBV5-4
CDR3: CASSLDRQYGYTF

J: TRBJ2-5
V: TRBV30
CDR3: CAWCFSGGKETQYF

J: TRBJ2-5
V: TRBV11-1
CDR3: CASSFSGGLQETQYF

J: TRBJ2-2
V: TRBV6-4
CDR3: CASRRLAANTGELFF

J: TRBJ2-3
V: TRBV11-2
CDR3: CASSNSPLSTDTQYF

J: TRBJ2-3
V: TRBV27
CDR3: CASRLTGPSTDTQYF

J: TRBJ2-1
V: TRBV18
CDR3: CASSPPQGGSYNEQFF

J: TRBJ2-2
V: TRBV7-8
CDR3: CAIRQGSTGELFF

J: TRBJ1-4
V: TRBV5-6
CDR3: CASSLVKTEKLFF

J: TRBJ2-3
V: TRBV5-1
CDR3: CASSFLLAGAADTQYF

J: TRBJ2-1
V: TRBV10-3
CDR3: CAISEPDRGLGNEQFF

J: TRBJ2-2
V: TRBV19
CDR3: CASSQGLATGELFF

J: TRBJ1-1
V: TRBV11-2
CDR3: CASSLLSVWNTEAFF

J: TRBJ2-6
V: TRBV18
CDR3: CASSPYRTLQANVLTF

J: TRBJ1-2
V: TRBV3-1/TRBV3-2
CDR3: CASSPGQGNYGYTF

J: TRBJ2-7
V: TRBV27
CDR3: CASSLAGPYYEQYF

J: TRBJ2-5
V: TRBV10-3
CDR3: CAIRAGTRRSPETQYF

J: TRBJ1-4
V: TRBV5-1
CDR3: CASSMGSRANEKLFF

J: TRBJ2-1
V: TRBV2
CDR3: CASNLGTGYNEQFF

J: TRBJ2-1
V: TRBV10-2
CDR3: CASSRDRDLEQFF

J: TRBJ1-2
V: TRBV28
CDR3: CASSSGTGLDYGYTF

J: TRBJ2-5
V: TRBV3-1/TRBV3-2
CDR3: CASSTVYGDGTQYF

J: TRBJ2-5
V: TRBV10-2
CDR3: CASRRTSGGDQETQYF

J: TRBJ2-3
V: TRBV19
CDR3: CASSIWGGNTDTQYF

J: TRBJ1-6
V: TRBV14
CDR3: CASSRTRNSPLHF

J: TRBJ1-1
V: TRBV3-1/TRBV3-2
CDR3: CASSQRVQGLAEAFF

J: TRBJ2-1
V: TRBV7-3
CDR3: CASSKGLARNNEQFF

J: TRBJ2-5
V: TRBV10-1
CDR3: CASSATSGGGFQYF

J: TRBJ2-7
V: TRBV7-9
CDR3: CASSTGAYEQYF

J: TRBJ1-2
V: TRBV27
CDR3: CASSFRGGSWYGYTF

J: TRBJ1-2
V: TRBV18
CDR3: CASSRQVNKDGYTF

J: TRBJ2-3
V: TRBV24-1
CDR3: CATSDYGLAGRTDTQYF

J: TRBJ1-6
V: TRBV27
CDR3: CASSRRGSNSPLHF

J: TRBJ1-5
V: TRBV28
CDR3: CASGQFQDSFSRSNQPQHF

J: TRBJ2-5
V: TRBV24-1
CDR3: CATSDFRQGGETQYF

J: TRBJ2-5
V: TRBV7-3
CDR3: CASSLKGPSGGEETQYF

J: TRBJ1-1
V: TRBV27
CDR3: CASSFGGHLNTEAFF

J: TRBJ2-3
V: TRBV5-6
CDR3: CASSFISGGVDTQYF

J: TRBJ1-1
V: TRBV18
CDR3: CASSPPAGTGNTEAFF

J: TRBJ2-6
V: TRBV7-3
CDR3: CASSPSGANVLTF

J: TRBJ1-5
V: TRBV7-9
CDR3: CASSLGQGASGPQHF

J: TRBJ1-5
V: TRBV9
CDR3: CASSPGQNQPQHF

J: TRBJ2-2
V: TRBV2
CDR3: CASTGTVTGELFF

J: TRBJ2-5
V: TRBV19
CDR3: CASSFQSSYQETQYF